This entry is about one T cell receptor (beta chain). Its cognate antigen is unknown. The sample originates from a study of shared clonotypes between healthy human individuals. Study-level points and caveats: Relative to their counterparts shared across all four donors, non-shared clonotypes exhibited diminished generation probabilities.

Assay used: immunoSEQ multiplex PCR; TCRdb lists only in-frame clones, some missing. The sample includes roughly 680,000 clones, around 77% of them seen just once. The CDR3 has 14 amino acids. The germline V gene encodes CDR1 MNHEY and CDR2 SMNVEV (reference sequence). The V gene end was trimmed by 2 bases and the J gene end by 12 bases; junction bases not matched to a gene: 6. The V call is TRBV27, the J call TRBJ2-1; 11 nucleotides agree with TRBD1. What was sequenced was memory CD4+ T cells sorted from blood. Subset indicated: CD45RA-negative fraction. This receptor was identified in a woman in her thirties in good health. The CDR3 here is CASSLEDRGRGQFF. The CDR3 DNA sequence: TGTGCCAGCAGTTTAGAGGACAGGGGGCGCGGGCAGTTCTTC.